The clone carrying this T cell receptor beta chain was seen only a few times. In the authors' workflow: Estimation of nucleated cell counts was performed using reference gene primer amplification. Sequencing was performed with immunoSEQ multiplex PCR; in TCRdb, only in-frame clones are kept and a portion is missing. That table furnishes V, J and clone size, whereas the DNA furnished D and trimming. Of around 390,000 clones listed, about 86% are singletons. The data derive from a study of blood T cell repertoires in COVID-19. Study summary: The United States, Italy and Spain provided the acute and convalescent COVID-19 samples. Sample material is recorded as cDNA or gDNA derived from T cells, B-cell-depleted T cells, or PBMCs.

Self-reported history from a screening survey and questionnaire set each donor's cohort. Germline V gene lookup returns CDR1 SQVTM and CDR2 ANQGSEA. The CDR3 has 13 amino acids. Trimming left V 3 bases short and J 5 bases short, with 13 bases between. V gene TRBV29-1 combines with J gene TRBJ1-1; D might be TRBD1 (5 bases). The receptor comes from a woman aged 45 to 65 who had recovered from COVID-19. The sequencing sample was made of PBMCs or T cells enriched from blood (not recorded which). DNA for the CDR3: TGCAGCGTTGATGGATGGGGGGGGACTGAAGCTTTCTTT. Translating it yields CSVDGWGGTEAFF.